A selection of T cell receptor beta chains follows, all from one sample in a study of blood T cell repertoires in COVID-19. TCRdb's table, derived via immunoSEQ multiplex PCR, lists solely in-frame clones and lacks some. The sample lists about 160,000 clones, about 77% seen once, with roughly 14% in the top ten. The specimen was peripheral blood. These receptors were collected from a woman older than 75 with acute or convalescent COVID-19. The CDR3 runs from the conserved cysteine through the conserved F or W. Each record gives: V gene, clone size, J gene, CDR3 protein. Rows give clone size only sometimes, using once, few, many, or a class for an expanded clone.

v_call: TRBV30; clone_size: -; j_call: TRBJ1-2; cdr3_aa: CAWTQGAGAYGYTF
v_call: TRBV5-8; clone_size: -; j_call: TRBJ1-2; cdr3_aa: CASSFRQGDGYTF
v_call: TRBV19; clone_size: -; j_call: TRBJ1-3; cdr3_aa: CASSMKGVGNTIYF
v_call: TRBV6-5; clone_size: -; j_call: TRBJ1-2; cdr3_aa: CASEVTLLQGGYTF
v_call: TRBV19; clone_size: -; j_call: TRBJ2-1; cdr3_aa: CASSSLAEDEQFF
v_call: TRBV5-4; clone_size: -; j_call: TRBJ2-1; cdr3_aa: CASSFTSGSWNEQFF
v_call: TRBV2; clone_size: -; j_call: TRBJ2-5; cdr3_aa: CASISGTSGSSETQYF
v_call: TRBV27; clone_size: -; j_call: TRBJ1-4; cdr3_aa: CASSQRQGANEKLFF
v_call: TRBV11-2; clone_size: once; j_call: TRBJ1-1; cdr3_aa: CASSRLTNTEAFF
v_call: TRBV6-5; clone_size: -; j_call: TRBJ2-5; cdr3_aa: CASSYSVATETQYF
v_call: TRBV2; clone_size: -; j_call: TRBJ1-5; cdr3_aa: CASGGAVSSDQPQHF
v_call: TRBV6-5; clone_size: -; j_call: TRBJ1-1; cdr3_aa: CASSTGGWTEAFF
v_call: TRBV3-1/TRBV3-2; clone_size: -; j_call: TRBJ1-1; cdr3_aa: CASSQWGHESEAFF
v_call: TRBV28; clone_size: once; j_call: TRBJ2-7; cdr3_aa: CASSIQGREQYF
v_call: TRBV6-4; clone_size: -; j_call: TRBJ1-1; cdr3_aa: CASSQQGKNTEAFF
v_call: TRBV6-1; clone_size: -; j_call: TRBJ1-1; cdr3_aa: CASSEWPLIEAFF
v_call: TRBV18; clone_size: -; j_call: TRBJ2-7; cdr3_aa: CASSPLRGREQYF
v_call: TRBV7-2; clone_size: few; j_call: TRBJ1-1; cdr3_aa: CASSWGTVMNTEAFF
v_call: TRBV19; clone_size: once; j_call: TRBJ2-3; cdr3_aa: CASSIGASGGSSTDTQYF
v_call: TRBV2; clone_size: once; j_call: TRBJ1-5; cdr3_aa: CASSADRAGQPQHF
v_call: TRBV6-1; clone_size: few; j_call: TRBJ2-1; cdr3_aa: CASSERGQGKNEQFF
v_call: TRBV27; clone_size: -; j_call: TRBJ2-7; cdr3_aa: CASSSSLGGAGEQYF
v_call: TRBV6-6; clone_size: -; j_call: TRBJ1-5; cdr3_aa: CASSPRDRGGNQPQHF
v_call: TRBV7-9; clone_size: -; j_call: TRBJ2-3; cdr3_aa: CASGRTSGRPRSTDTQYF
v_call: TRBV7-9; clone_size: few; j_call: TRBJ1-5; cdr3_aa: CASSFSGQGASQPQHF
v_call: TRBV12-3/TRBV12-4; clone_size: -; j_call: TRBJ2-7; cdr3_aa: CASTGDHEQYF
v_call: TRBV3-1/TRBV3-2; clone_size: -; j_call: TRBJ2-3; cdr3_aa: CASSQDGGSGRNTQYF
v_call: TRBV2; clone_size: -; j_call: TRBJ1-6; cdr3_aa: CASLVEGNSPLHF
v_call: TRBV29-1; clone_size: -; j_call: TRBJ1-1; cdr3_aa: CSVLTGANTEAFF
v_call: TRBV12-3/TRBV12-4; clone_size: few; j_call: TRBJ1-2; cdr3_aa: CASSLPSRGYTF
v_call: TRBV5-1; clone_size: -; j_call: TRBJ1-1; cdr3_aa: CASSLGAAGANTEAFF
v_call: TRBV18; clone_size: few; j_call: TRBJ1-3; cdr3_aa: CASSRDGGAYSGNTIYF
v_call: TRBV2; clone_size: few; j_call: TRBJ2-7; cdr3_aa: CASRDWHSYEQYF
v_call: TRBV6-5; clone_size: once; j_call: TRBJ2-2; cdr3_aa: CASRREGANTGELFF
v_call: TRBV5-1; clone_size: -; j_call: TRBJ2-2; cdr3_aa: CASSWGQGTGELFF
v_call: TRBV6-5; clone_size: -; j_call: TRBJ1-5; cdr3_aa: CASRFSSDAWQPQHF
v_call: TRBV28; clone_size: -; j_call: TRBJ2-1; cdr3_aa: CASSPPGLAGHNEQFF
v_call: TRBV7-2; clone_size: -; j_call: TRBJ2-1; cdr3_aa: CASSLDGTGAYNEQFF
v_call: TRBV18; clone_size: -; j_call: TRBJ2-5; cdr3_aa: CASSPIQGRETQYF
v_call: TRBV15; clone_size: -; j_call: TRBJ1-1; cdr3_aa: CATSRGPLAGSTEAFF